This TCR beta chain is drawn from a study of blood T cell repertoires in COVID-19. About the research overall: Samples taken during acute and convalescent COVID-19 were collected in the United States, Italy and Spain. Nucleic acid was either cDNA or gDNA, and it came from T cells, B-cell-depleted T cells, or PBMCs.

In the source study's methods: Amplification from reference gene primers served as the basis for estimated nucleated cell counts. TCRdb keeps only in-frame clones here, not all; method: immunoSEQ multiplex PCR. Clone size and V and J calls were adopted from that table, with D and trimming inferred from the DNA. The sample carries about 670,000 clones, approximately 90% recorded once. This clone was picked up one time. This CDR3 contains 17 residues. The germline V gene encodes CDR1 MNHNS and CDR2 SASEGT. J lost 5 bases, V lost 1 base, and 11 bases had no gene match. The chain uses TRBV6-1 and TRBJ1-1, with TRBD1 identical over 9 bases. Sequenced sample: peripheral blood. This clonotype originated in a woman aged 18-30 years with acute or convalescent COVID-19. The CDR3 DNA reads as TGTGCCAGCAGTGAAGAGCAAGGGGGACAGGGTTTTACTGAAGCTTTCTTT. Translation: CASSEEQGGQGFTEAFF.